Below are 19 T cell receptor beta chains sequenced from a single sample in a study of blood T cell repertoires in COVID-19. TCRdb's table, derived via immunoSEQ multiplex PCR, lists solely in-frame clones and lacks some. The sample includes 48,000 or so clones, about nine tenths of them seen just once. Material for sequencing was peripheral blood. These receptors were taken from a woman older than 75 with COVID-19, enrolled during active disease.

The table lists this clone with a few counts. The rearrangement uses TRBV7-9 and TRBJ2-3, with 9 bases aligning to TRBD1. The trim removed 1 base at V and 3 bases at J, leaving 2 bases unmatched. This CDR3 has 15 residues. CDR1 and CDR2 (germline): SEHNR, FQNEAQ (reference sequence). CDR3 sequence: CASSLDGTGTDTQYF. The CDR3 nucleotides read TGTGCCAGCAGCTTAGACGGGACAGGGACAGATACGCAGTATTTT.

This chain joins TRBV18 and TRBJ1-4; 7 positions agree with TRBD1. Germline V gene lookup returns CDR1 KGHSH and CDR2 LQKENI. This CDR3 has 17 amino acids. After removal of 1 base from V and 7 bases from J, the junction contained 12 bases not matched to a gene. The CDR3 nucleotides read TGTGCCAGCTCACCACGAGTAGTTGAGGGGGCTGCTGAAAAACTGTTTTTT. It yields the protein CASSPRVVEGAAEKLFF.

V usage is TRBV2 and J usage is TRBJ1-2, with D perhaps matching TRBD1 (6 bases). Trimming left V 5 bases short and J 8 bases short, with 18 bases between. The CDR3 is 14 residues long. The germline gives CDR1 SNHLY, CDR2 FYNNEI. This CDR3 is CASSRSTGSGGYTF. Here the CDR3 DNA reads TGTGCCAGCAGTCGTTCGACAGGATCGGGGGGCTACACCTTC. The variable domain in full, completed from reference TRBV2 and TRBJ1-2, reads EPEVTQTPSHQVTQMGQEVILRCVPISNHLYFYWYRQILGQKVEFLVSFYNNEISEKSEIFDDQFSVERPDGSNFTLKIRSTKLEDSAMYFCASSRSTGSGGYTFGSGTRLTVV.

The rearrangement joins TRBV28 to TRBJ2-7; possible D gene TRBD2, 6 bases. From germline, CDR1 is MDHEN and CDR2 SYDVKM. The V and J ends lost 5 bases and 3 bases respectively, with 17 bases between them. The CDR3 runs 15 residues. The chain's CDR3 is CASSPAGTEGYEQYF. DNA of the CDR3: TGTGCCAGCAGTCCGGCTGGGACGGAGGGCTACGAGCAGTACTTC.

This clone occurred once. The V gene is TRBV5-1, the J gene TRBJ2-1; D ambiguous. This CDR3 is 15 amino acids long. CDR1 is SGHRS and CDR2 is YFSETQ in the germline V gene. The V and J ends lost 2 bases and 0 bases respectively, with 9 bases between them. The CDR3 sequence: CASSFGSGSYNEQFF. For the CDR3, the DNA is TGCGCCAGCAGCTTTGGCTCAGGCTCCTACAATGAGCAGTTCTTC.

This rearrangement joins TRBV25-1 to TRBJ1-6; D is ambiguous. Germline values: CDR1 MGHDK, CDR2 SYGVNS. V dropped 3 bases and J dropped 6 bases, with 3 bases sitting between them. The length of the CDR3 is 12 residues. The CDR3 DNA follows: TGTGCCAGCAGTGACATTAATTCACCCCTCCACTTT. Translation: CASSDINSPLHF.

This clone appeared a few times. The sample carries other DNA sequences with the same CDR3. The chain carries TRBV5-1 and TRBJ1-5, with TRBD1 matching 9 bases. V trimming: 4 bases; J trimming: 4 bases; junction bases outside the gene matches: 3. This CDR3 is 14 amino acids long. Germline CDR1 SGHRS, CDR2 YFSETQ. The CDR3 reads CASSPTGGNQPQHF. The CDR3 coding sequence is TGCGCCAGCAGCCCGACAGGGGGAAATCAGCCCCAGCATTTT.

This clone was detected only once. V is TRBV5-1 and J is TRBJ1-4; 9 nucleotides line up with TRBD1. Germline V lookup: CDR1 SGHRS, CDR2 YFSETQ. There are 15 residues in the CDR3. Trimming removed 4 bases from V and 6 bases from J; junction bases left unmatched: 7. The CDR3 sequence is CASSLRGTGYEKLFF. CDR3 nucleotides: TGCGCCAGCAGCCTGAGAGGGACAGGGTATGAAAAACTGTTTTTT.

The gene calls are TRBV6-5 and TRBJ1-5, with a tentative D call TRBD1 (6 bases). Trimming pared 7 bases from V and 4 bases from J, leaving 14 bases between. The CDR3 has 14 residues. The germline CDR1 and CDR2 sequences are MNHEY and SVGAGI. The chain's CDR3 is CASTTVGGNQPQHF. For the CDR3, the DNA is TGTGCCAGCACTACAGTAGGGGGAAATCAGCCCCAGCATTTT.

This chain links TRBV28 with TRBJ2-5; 14 nucleotides agree with TRBD2. The length of the CDR3 is 17 residues. Germline V gives CDR1 MDHEN, CDR2 SYDVKM. With V trimmed by 5 bases and J by 2 bases, 7 bases remained unmatched. CDR3 protein: CASSAGGLAGVQETQYF. The DNA of the CDR3 is TGTGCCAGCAGTGCGGGGGGACTAGCGGGAGTACAAGAGACCCAGTACTTC.

The rearrangement links TRBV3-1 (or the pseudogene TRBV3-2) to TRBJ1-5; 7 bases are shared with TRBD1. The ends lost 5 bases at V and 0 bases at J; junction bases unmatched: 1. The germline V gene encodes CDR1 LGHDT and CDR2 YNNKEL (reference sequence). The CDR3 length is 14 residues. The CDR3 DNA reads as TGTGCCAGCAGCGGGGACAGTAGCAATCAGCCCCAGCATTTT. Translated: CASSGDSSNQPQHF.

This sequence joins TRBV10-2 and TRBJ1-1, with 10 positions matching TRBD1. The CDR3 spans 14 residues. Germline assignment: CDR1 WSHSY and CDR2 SAAADI. Trimming took 6 bases from V and 4 from J; bases not matched to a gene: 5. The chain's CDR3 is CASRVDRGPTEAFF. CDR3 DNA: TGCGCCAGCAGGGTTGACAGGGGGCCCACTGAAGCTTTCTTT.

The V call is TRBV9, the J call TRBJ2-7, with a possible D match to TRBD1 (6 bases). V was clipped by 0 bases and J by 0 bases, with 10 bases between them. CDR3 length: 15 residues. CDR1 is SGDLS and CDR2 is YYNGEE in the germline V gene. CDR3 amino acids: CASSVATGYSYEQYF. As DNA, the CDR3 is TGTGCCAGCAGCGTAGCTACAGGGTACTCCTACGAGCAGTACTTC.

The CDR3 is CASSLSGQGTNEKLFF. The CDR3 nucleotides are TGCGCCAGCAGCCTATCGGGACAGGGGACTAATGAAAAACTGTTTTTT. The chain combines TRBV5-1 with TRBJ1-4; 10 bases are shared with TRBD1. Germline CDR1 reads SGHRS; CDR2 reads YFSETQ. V lost 4 bases, J lost 2 bases, and 5 bases stayed unmatched. This CDR3 is built from 16 residues. The variable domain in full, with the rest retrieved from reference TRBV5-1 and TRBJ1-4, is KAGVTQTPRYLIKTRGQQVTLSCSPISGHRSVSWYQQTPGQGLQFLFEYFSETQRNKGNFPGRFSGRQFSNSRSEMNVSTLELGDSALYLCASSLSGQGTNEKLFFGSGTQLSVL.

This chain joins TRBV10-2 and TRBJ2-7; tentative D call: TRBD1 (6 bases). In germline, CDR1 is WSHSY, CDR2 SAAADI. Trimming left V 7 bases short and J 6 bases short, with 16 bases between. CDR3 length equals 13 residues. The CDR3 DNA reads TGCGCCAGCATCCGGGACACAAACTCCGAGCAGTACTTC. Residues: CASIRDTNSEQYF.

The chain couples TRBV19 to TRBJ1-1; 8 bases fit TRBD1. Germline CDR1 is LNHDA and CDR2 is SQIVND (reference sequence). The CDR3 covers 15 residues. The V and J ends lost 4 bases and 0 bases, in that order; junction bases with no gene match: 4. The CDR3 is CASSRPDRVNTEAFF. The CDR3 bases are TGTGCCAGTAGTAGGCCGGACAGGGTGAACACTGAAGCTTTCTTT.

This clone was counted once. The genes are TRBV7-2 and TRBJ1-1; TRBD1 is a possible D gene (6 bases). The CDR3 has 15 amino acids. The germline V gene encodes CDR1 SGHTA and CDR2 FQGNSA. Trimming cost V 5 bases and J 4 bases, with 17 bases left between them. CDR3 bases: TGTGCCAGCAGCCCCTCTTACAGGGATGGCACTGAAGCTTTCTTT. Translating it yields CASSPSYRDGTEAFF.

CDR3 protein: CASSPRGSVHGYTF. The CDR3 region has the DNA TGTGCCAGCAGCCCCAGAGGGTCCGTGCACGGCTACACCTTC. V gene TRBV3-1 (or the pseudogene TRBV3-2) combines with J gene TRBJ1-2; D unresolved. CDR3 length: 14 amino acids. Germline V CDR1 and CDR2: LGHDT, YNNKEL (reference sequence). Deletions cut 4 bases from V and 8 bases from J, with 17 bases between.

The rearrangement uses TRBV2 and TRBJ1-1; D is perhaps TRBD1 (5 bases). The V gene's germline CDR1 is SNHLY and CDR2 FYNNEI. Trimming removed 2 bases at V and 1 base at J, with 5 bases between. The CDR3 has 13 amino acids. In nucleotides, the CDR3 is TGTGCCAGCAGTGAACAGGGGAACACTGAAGCTTTCTTT. Translation: CASSEQGNTEAFF.